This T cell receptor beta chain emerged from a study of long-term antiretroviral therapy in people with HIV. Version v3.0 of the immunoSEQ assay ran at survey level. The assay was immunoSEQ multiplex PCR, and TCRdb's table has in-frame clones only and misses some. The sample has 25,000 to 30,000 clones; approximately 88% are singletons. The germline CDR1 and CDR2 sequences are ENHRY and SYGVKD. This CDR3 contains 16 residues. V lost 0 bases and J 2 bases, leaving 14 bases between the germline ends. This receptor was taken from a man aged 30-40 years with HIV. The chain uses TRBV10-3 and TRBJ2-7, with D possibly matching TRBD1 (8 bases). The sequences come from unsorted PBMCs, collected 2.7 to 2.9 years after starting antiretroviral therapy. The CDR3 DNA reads TGTGCCATCAGTGAGTCGAGGACAGGGAGGGCCTACGAGCAGTACTTC. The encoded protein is CAISESRTGRAYEQYF.